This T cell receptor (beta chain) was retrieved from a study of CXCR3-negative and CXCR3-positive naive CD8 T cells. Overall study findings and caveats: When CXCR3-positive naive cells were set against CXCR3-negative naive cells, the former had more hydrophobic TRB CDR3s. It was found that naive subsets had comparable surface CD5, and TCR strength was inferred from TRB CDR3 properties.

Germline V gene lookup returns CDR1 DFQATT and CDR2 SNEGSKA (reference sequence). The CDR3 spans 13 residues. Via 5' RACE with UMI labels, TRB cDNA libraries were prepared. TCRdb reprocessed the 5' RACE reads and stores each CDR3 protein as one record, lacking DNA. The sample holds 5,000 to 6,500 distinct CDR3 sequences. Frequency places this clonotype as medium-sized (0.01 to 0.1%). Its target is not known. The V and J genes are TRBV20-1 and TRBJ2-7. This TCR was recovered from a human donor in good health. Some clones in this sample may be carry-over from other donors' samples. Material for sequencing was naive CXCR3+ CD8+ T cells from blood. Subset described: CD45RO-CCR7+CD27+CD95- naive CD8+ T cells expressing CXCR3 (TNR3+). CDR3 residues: CSARVRDSYEQYF.